The 13 T cell receptor beta chains presented below share a single source sample, sequenced in a study of blood T cell repertoires in COVID-19. Generated by immunoSEQ multiplex PCR, the TCRdb table keeps only in-frame clones and is missing some. The table lists about 380,000 clones, approximately 90% of them singletons. Material: PBMCs or T cells enriched from blood (not recorded which). The receptors stem from a woman aged 18 to 35 who had recovered from COVID-19.

The chain combines TRBV11-2 with TRBJ2-3; no clear D. The germline V gene has CDR1 SGHAT and CDR2 FQNNGV. V was trimmed by 0 bases and J by 0 bases, leaving 16 bases between them. The CDR3 length is 18 residues. In nucleotides, the CDR3 is TGTGCCAGCAGCTTAGATGAGGTTGGGTCCCCTAGCACAGATACGCAGTATTTT. Translated: CASSLDEVGSPSTDTQYF.

The rearrangement uses TRBV4-1 and TRBJ2-1, with D uncertain. Germline V gene data show CDR1 as MGHRA and CDR2 as YSYEKL. This CDR3 is built from 14 residues. The ends were cut back, 1 base at V and 7 bases at J, with 11 bases in the middle. This chain's CDR3 is CASSQVGLSNEQFF. The CDR3 DNA sequence: TGCGCCAGCAGCCAAGTTGGGCTCTCTAATGAGCAGTTCTTC.

The V gene is TRBV27, the J gene TRBJ1-5; D may be TRBD1 (5 bases). Looked up from germline, CDR1 is MNHEY and CDR2 is SMNVEV (reference sequence). The V end was cut by 7 bases, the J end by 0 bases, with 7 bases between. The CDR3 covers 13 residues. CDR3 in DNA: TGTGCCAGCACCCAGGGTAGCAATCAGCCCCAGCATTTT. Translating it yields CASTQGSNQPQHF.

The chain links TRBV30 to TRBJ2-5, with D perhaps TRBD2 (5 bases). CDR1 is GTSNPN, CDR2 SVGIG, per germline (reference sequence). Deletions cut 1 base from V and 9 bases from J, with 9 bases between. The CDR3 is made up of 11 amino acids. The CDR3 is CAWSDHGAQYF. CDR3 nucleotide sequence: TGTGCCTGGAGTGATCACGGGGCCCAGTACTTC.

The V and J genes are TRBV5-4 and TRBJ2-7; no definite D call. V was clipped by 2 bases and J by 0 bases, with 6 bases between them. Germline CDR1 is SGHNT and CDR2 is YYREEE (reference sequence). The CDR3 contains 13 residues. Here the CDR3 DNA reads TGTGCCAGCAGCTTAGAGGCCTCCTACGAGCAGTACTTC. This codes for CASSLEASYEQYF.

The CDR3 nucleotides are TGTGCTAGTGGGGGAATGACAGGCACTAACTATGGCTACACCTTC. Translated, it gives CASGGMTGTNYGYTF. This sequence joins TRBV12-5 and TRBJ1-2, with D possibly being TRBD1 (6 bases). The CDR3 spans 15 residues. CDR1 is LGHNT, CDR2 FRNRAP, per germline. V lost 6 bases and J lost 0, with 14 bases in between.

Only one count was recorded for this clone. The CDR3 protein is CASSSWVGGGPSSYEQYF. CDR3 bases: TGCGCCAGCAGCTCGTGGGTCGGCGGGGGGCCGAGCTCCTACGAGCAGTACTTC. The genes are TRBV5-1 and TRBJ2-7, with 8 bases aligning to TRBD2. The V gene's germline CDR1 is SGHRS and CDR2 YFSETQ. Trimming took 3 bases from V and 0 from J; bases not matched to a gene: 14. The CDR3 contains 18 residues. Variable domain in full (rest from reference TRBV5-1 and TRBJ2-7): KAGVTQTPRYLIKTRGQQVTLSCSPISGHRSVSWYQQTPGQGLQFLFEYFSETQRNKGNFPGRFSGRQFSNSRSEMNVSTLELGDSALYLCASSSWVGGGPSSYEQYFGPGTRLTVT.

The rearrangement joins TRBV6-4 to TRBJ2-1; D is perhaps TRBD2 (6 bases). The CDR3 contains 15 residues. With 6 bases removed from V and 3 bases from J, the gap between germline ends came to 15 bases. Germline assignment: CDR1 MRHNA and CDR2 SNTAGT. The CDR3 bases are TGTGCCAGCAGCAACACGACTAGGGACTACAATGAGCAGTTCTTC. Encoded protein: CASSNTTRDYNEQFF.

The chain carries TRBV28 and TRBJ2-5, with 8 bases matching TRBD2. CDR3 length equals 19 residues. Germline V gene data show CDR1 as MDHEN and CDR2 as SYDVKM. V lost 7 bases to trimming and J lost 2 bases; unmatched junction nucleotides: 21. The CDR3 coding sequence is TGTGCCAGCACCCCAGTGGGGACTAGTATAGCGAGGGCTCAAGAGACCCAGTACTTC. The encoded protein is CASTPVGTSIARAQETQYF.

V gene TRBV7-9 combines with J gene TRBJ1-2; 8 bases match TRBD1. The CDR3 is 15 residues long. With 5 bases clipped from V and 3 bases from J, the junction kept 8 bases outside the gene matches. CDR1 is SEHNR and CDR2 is FQNEAQ in the germline V gene (reference sequence). This CDR3 reads CASSPRTGQDYGYTF. CDR3 DNA sequence: TGTGCCAGCAGCCCCCGGACAGGGCAGGACTATGGCTACACCTTC.

This chain links TRBV7-6 with TRBJ2-1; 9 nucleotides line up with TRBD2. There are 14 residues in the CDR3. Trimming removed 3 bases from V and 8 bases from J; junction bases left unmatched: 5. The germline CDR1 and CDR2 sequences are SGHVS and FNYEAQ. In DNA form, the CDR3 reads TGTGCCAGCAGCTTCGAAGCGGGGGGTGATGAGCAGTTCTTC. This translates into CASSFEAGGDEQFF.

The V and J genes are TRBV6-5 and TRBJ2-7, with 16 bases fitting TRBD2. V was pared by 8 bases and J by 3 bases, with 4 bases of the junction left unmatched. The CDR3 sequence is 15 residues long. Germline CDR1 and CDR2: MNHEY and SVGAGI. CDR3 nucleotides: TGTGCCAGCCGGGGACTAGCGGGGGGGAACTACGAGCAGTACTTC. Encoded protein: CASRGLAGGNYEQYF.

The chain employs TRBV3-1 (or the pseudogene TRBV3-2) and TRBJ2-7; 9 bases are a match to TRBD1. Looked up from germline, CDR1 is LGHDT and CDR2 is YNNKEL (reference sequence). V was clipped by 4 bases and J by 2 bases; unmatched bases: 12. CDR3 size: 17 residues. CDR3 bases: TGTGCCAGCAGCCCCGGACAGGGGCCCAAACTGACCTACGAGCAGTACTTC. As protein: CASSPGQGPKLTYEQYF.